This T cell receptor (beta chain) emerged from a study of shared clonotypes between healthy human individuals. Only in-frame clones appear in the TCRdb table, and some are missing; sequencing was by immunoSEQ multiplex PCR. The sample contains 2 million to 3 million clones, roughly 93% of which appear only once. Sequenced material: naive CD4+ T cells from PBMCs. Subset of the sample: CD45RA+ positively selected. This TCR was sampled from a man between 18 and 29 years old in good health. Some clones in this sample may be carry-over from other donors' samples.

In nucleotides, the CDR3 is TGTGCCAGCAGCGCGCACAGGGACGCGACCCAGTACTTC. Encoded protein: CASSAHRDATQYF. The genes are TRBV7-9 and TRBJ2-5; TRBD1 might be the D (6 bases). Per germline, CDR1 SEHNR and CDR2 FQNEAQ (reference sequence). The CDR3 has 13 amino acids. Deletions cut 5 bases from V and 7 bases from J, with 14 bases between.